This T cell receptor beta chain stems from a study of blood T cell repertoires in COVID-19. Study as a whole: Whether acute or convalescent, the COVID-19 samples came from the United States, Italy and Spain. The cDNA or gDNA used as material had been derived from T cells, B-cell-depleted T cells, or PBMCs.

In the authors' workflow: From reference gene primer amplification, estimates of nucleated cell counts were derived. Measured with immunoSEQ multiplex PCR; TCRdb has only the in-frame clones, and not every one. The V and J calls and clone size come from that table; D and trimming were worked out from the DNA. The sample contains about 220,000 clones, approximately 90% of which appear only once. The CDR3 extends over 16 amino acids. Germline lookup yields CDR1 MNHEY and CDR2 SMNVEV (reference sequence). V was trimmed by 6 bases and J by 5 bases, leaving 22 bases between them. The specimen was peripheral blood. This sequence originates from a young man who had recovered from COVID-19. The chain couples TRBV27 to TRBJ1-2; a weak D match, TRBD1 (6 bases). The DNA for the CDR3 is TGTGCCAGCAGCTCCGGCGGGGGGCGCCGAGGTTATGGCTACACCTTC. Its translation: CASSSGGGRRGYGYTF.